Sequencing of this TCR beta chain was carried out in a study of blood T cell repertoires in COVID-19. The repertoire was sequenced with immunoSEQ multiplex PCR; TCRdb's copy has only in-frame clones and lacks some. The data contain some 150,000 clones, 80% to 85% of them singletons. In germline, CDR1 is SGHVS, CDR2 FNYEAQ. V lost 0 bases and J lost 2; bases outside the gene matches: 1. This CDR3 comprises 14 residues. The receptor's source is a woman aged 50 to 60 who had been exposed to COVID-19. The V call is TRBV7-6, the J call TRBJ2-7; 7 bases agree with TRBD1. The sample comprised PBMCs or T cells enriched from blood (not recorded which). The CDR3 nucleotides read TGTGCCAGCAGCTTAGCTGGACAGGCCTACGAGCAGTACTTC. The encoded protein is CASSLAGQAYEQYF.